This T cell receptor beta chain was sequenced for a study of shared clonotypes between healthy human individuals. Overall study context: Every donor yielded three CD4 naive, three CD4 memory, two CD8 naive and one CD8 memory plate.

An even split of each subset's genomic DNA across several immunoSEQ plates was performed. Produced via immunoSEQ multiplex PCR; TCRdb's table is partial and in-frame only. The table shows about 820,000 clones, with around 93% occurring only once. Naive CD8 isolation took CD45RO-negative cells positively selected for CCR7 and excluded terminally differentiated effector memory CD45RA+ cells. For this clone: One end of the junction fails to match germline, which may point to a read error.

Sample: naive CD8+ T cells sorted from blood. This sequence originates from a man younger than 40 in good health.

The CDR3 sequence is CSVVPGSNGQFF. The CDR3 DNA reads as TGCAGCGTTGTTCCGGGGAGCAATGGGCAGTTCTTC. The chain joins TRBV29-1 to TRBJ2-1, with D perhaps matching TRBD2 (5 bases). CDR3 length: 12 residues. Per the germline V gene, CDR1 is SQVTM and CDR2 is ANQGSEA.